These T cell receptor beta chains were read from a single sample in a study of blood T cell repertoires in COVID-19. The data were produced by immunoSEQ multiplex PCR, yet TCRdb's version contains in-frame clones alone and is incomplete. The sample lists about 160,000 clones; 75% to 80% were seen once. Input material: peripheral blood. The receptors shown here come from a woman older than 75 with acute or convalescent COVID-19. Each CDR3 is given with its conserved first and last residue. The D gene is left open where the match is weak. Not all rows give a size; the values are once, few, many and, for expanded clones, a class.

TRBV7-9	TRBD1	.	TRBJ1-4	TGTGCCAGCAGCTTAGTTCGACAGGGTTCTAATGAAAAACTGTTTTTT	CASSLVRQGSNEKLFF
TRBV9	TRBD1	.	TRBJ1-4	TGTGCCAGCAGCCCCCGACAGGGTGAAAAACTGTTTTTT	CASSPRQGEKLFF
TRBV5-1	.	.	TRBJ2-2	TGCGCCAGCAGATCCGGGACAACCACCGGGGAGCTGTTTTTT	CASRSGTTTGELFF
TRBV5-1	TRBD2	.	TRBJ2-5	TGCGCCAGCAGTTCGGCTAGCGGGGGGGAGACCCAGTACTTC	CASSSASGGETQYF
TRBV30	TRBD1	.	TRBJ1-2	TGTGCCTGGGGCCAGTGGGTCGGGCAGGGGGCGCTTAACTATGGCTACACCTTC	CAWGQWVGQGALNYGYTF
TRBV19	TRBD1	few	TRBJ2-3	TGTGCCAGTAGTCGACAGGGGGCTGTAGATACGCAGTATTTT	CASSRQGAVDTQYF
TRBV5-4	TRBD2	once	TRBJ2-1	TGTGCCAGCAGCCGTGGGACTAGCGGGGGGAATGAGCAGTTCTTC	CASSRGTSGGNEQFF
TRBV29-1	TRBD2	.	TRBJ2-5	TGCAGCGTTTCCGGGACTAGCGGGGGGGGAGAGACCCAGTACTTC	CSVSGTSGGGETQYF
TRBV12-5	.	.	TRBJ1-2	TGTGCTAGTGGTTCCGAGACGGGTGGCTACACCTTC	CASGSETGGYTF
TRBV19	.	.	TRBJ1-5	TGTGCCAGTAGTATAGCGGCAGGGAGGAGTCAGCCCCAGCATTTT	CASSIAAGRSQPQHF
TRBV7-9	TRBD2	.	TRBJ2-1	TGTGCCAGCAGGCCCCTCCCGGGACTAGCGGGAAATGAGCAGTTCTTC	CASRPLPGLAGNEQFF
TRBV4-1	.	.	TRBJ1-2	TGCGCCAGCAGCCTACAGGGTCGTTATGGCTACACCTTC	CASSLQGRYGYTF
TRBV13	TRBD1	.	TRBJ1-4	TGTGCCAGCAGCTTCCGGGACAGGGGGCGGTGGGGATATAATGAAAAACTGTTTTTT	CASSFRDRGRWGYNEKLFF
TRBV7-2	.	.	TRBJ2-6	TGTGCCAGCAGCTTAGTATCGGGAGCCTCTTCTGGGGCCAACGTCCTGACTTTC	CASSLVSGASSGANVLTF
TRBV28	.	.	TRBJ2-6	TGTGCCAGCAGGAACAGGGATAGCTCTGGGGCCAACGTCCTGACTTTC	CASRNRDSSGANVLTF
TRBV15	TRBD1	.	TRBJ1-4	TGTGCCACCAGCAGAGATCTCGGGACAGGAGTTGAAAAACTGTTTTTT	CATSRDLGTGVEKLFF
TRBV18	TRBD2	.	TRBJ2-1	TGTGCCAGCTCACGGACTAGTAGCTATGAGCAGTTCTTC	CASSRTSSYEQFF
TRBV7-2	TRBD1	.	TRBJ1-1	TGTGCCAGCAGCCCCGGACAGGGGTCCTTTGAAGCTTTCTTT	CASSPGQGSFEAFF
TRBV6-5	TRBD1	.	TRBJ2-7	TGTGCCAGCTCGCCCCACCGGGACAGCACCTACGAGCAGTACTTC	CASSPHRDSTYEQYF
TRBV24-1	.	.	TRBJ2-2	TGTGCCACCAGCCAGGCCGGGGAGCTGTTTTTT	CATSQAGELFF
TRBV5-1	TRBD2	.	TRBJ2-1	TGCGCCAGCAGCTCCATAGCGGGGAGGGGGTACAATGAGCAGTTCTTC	CASSSIAGRGYNEQFF
TRBV5-1	TRBD1	.	TRBJ2-2	TGCGCCAGCAGCGGGACAGGGCTGAACACCGGGGAGCTGTTTTTT	CASSGTGLNTGELFF
TRBV5-6	TRBD2	.	TRBJ2-3	TGTGCCAGCAGCTCACTAGCGGGGAAGGAGGGCACAGATACGCAGTATTTT	CASSSLAGKEGTDTQYF
TRBV24-1	.	once	TRBJ1-2	TGTGCCACCAGTGATTTAAGCACCAACTATGGCTACACCTTC	CATSDLSTNYGYTF
TRBV2	TRBD1	once	TRBJ2-1	TGTGCCAGCAGGGAGACAGGGAACTACAATGAGCAGTTCTTC	CASRETGNYNEQFF
TRBV9	.	few	TRBJ1-3	TGTGCCAGCAGCGTAGGGGGAGGGACGGGTAACACCATATATTTT	CASSVGGGTGNTIYF
TRBV7-9	.	.	TRBJ2-1	TGTGCCAGCAGCCACGGGACTGAAAACCACAATGAGCAGTTCTTC	CASSHGTENHNEQFF
TRBV27	.	few	TRBJ2-5	TGTGCCAGCAGTTTAGCCGGGGGATCAGAGACCCAGTACTTC	CASSLAGGSETQYF
TRBV6-5	TRBD1	.	TRBJ1-5	TGTGCCAGCAGTAGAACAGGGGCCCGACAGCCCCAGCATTTT	CASSRTGARQPQHF
TRBV13	TRBD1	.	TRBJ1-2	TGTGCCAGCAGACTTCCGGGACAGGGGACTAAGGGCTACACCTTC	CASRLPGQGTKGYTF
TRBV18	.	few	TRBJ1-1	TGTGCCAGCTCACCGGGGGGGCTGAACACTGAAGCTTTCTTT	CASSPGGLNTEAFF
TRBV11-2	TRBD1	once	TRBJ1-6	TGTGCCAGCTCCCCATTCCCCGGGACAGGGGGACTTAATTCACCCCTCCACTTT	CASSPFPGTGGLNSPLHF